The 20 T cell receptor beta chains reported below all come from one sample, sequenced in a study of cytomegalovirus exposure and HLA in healthy donors (dated by TCRdb to 2015 to 2018). Libraries came from the immunoSEQ multiplex PCR assay. For the multiplex PCR, a mixture combining 60 forward primers for TCR Vbeta segments and 13 reverse primers for TCR Jbeta segments was used. Not all clones reach the TCRdb copy of this immuneACCESS table, which keeps in-frame sequences only. Checked studies attribute under half of the gap to unresolved V genes and leave the rest unexplained. This sample is represented by some 150,000 clones; roughly 75% of them were singletons. Approximately 7% of the sample rests with the top ten. Sequencing was performed on PBMCs. The receptors shown here come from a middle-aged man in good health and CMV-seropositive.

The V call is TRBV6-5, the J call TRBJ2-1; D is possibly TRBD1 (6 bases). CDR3 length: 14 amino acids. The germline V and J ends were trimmed by 5 bases and 7 bases, with 15 bases remaining between them. Germline V gene lookup returns CDR1 MNHEY and CDR2 SVGAGI. This CDR3 reads CASSPEGVTNEQFF. CDR3 DNA sequence: TGTGCCAGCAGTCCCGAGGGGGTCACAAATGAGCAGTTCTTC.

The CDR3 nucleotides read TGTGCCAGCAGCACCTCGACATACACTGAAGCTTTCTTT. It encodes CASSTSTYTEAFF. J is TRBJ1-1 and V is TRBV7-2; D is ambiguous. V dropped 5 bases and J dropped 3 bases, with 10 bases sitting between them. The CDR3 sequence is 13 residues long. The germline CDR1 and CDR2 sequences are SGHTA and FQGNSA.

The V call is TRBV2, the J call TRBJ1-2; the match to TRBD1 covers 7 bases. V trimming: 7 bases; J trimming: 2 bases; junction bases outside the gene matches: 7. Germline V gives CDR1 SNHLY, CDR2 FYNNEI. This CDR3 is built from 14 residues. CDR3 coding DNA: TGTGCCAGCAACGGCGGAGGGGGCAACTATGGCTACACCTTC. Encoded protein: CASNGGGGNYGYTF.

The CDR3 is CSVEGDQGFSADTQYF. In nucleotides, the CDR3 is TGCAGCGTTGAGGGGGACCAGGGGTTCTCCGCAGATACGCAGTATTTT. This sequence joins TRBV29-1 and TRBJ2-3, with a tentative D call TRBD1 (6 bases). CDR3 length equals 16 residues. CDR1 is SQVTM, CDR2 ANQGSEA, per germline. Trimming stripped 3 bases from V and 4 bases from J, with 20 bases between.

V usage is TRBV4-2 and J usage is TRBJ2-3; 11 bases align to TRBD2. Germline V lookup: CDR1 LGHNA, CDR2 YNFKEQ. J lost 8 bases, V lost 0 bases, and 10 bases had no gene match. CDR3 length: 17 amino acids. CDR3 residues: CASSQEATSGGGGTQYF. CDR3 DNA: TGTGCCAGCAGCCAAGAGGCCACTAGCGGGGGCGGAGGTACGCAGTATTTT.

This chain links TRBV5-8 with TRBJ1-1; the match to TRBD1 covers 7 bases. J lost 0 bases, V lost 4 bases, and 9 bases had no gene match. Germline V gene data show CDR1 as SGHTS and CDR2 as YDEGEE. The CDR3 totals 16 residues. In DNA, the CDR3 is TGTGCCAGCAGCGCCCGGGACAGCTTGATGAACACTGAAGCTTTCTTT. Protein sequence: CASSARDSLMNTEAFF.

The chain uses TRBV6-1 and TRBJ2-2, with D hard to call. Trimming removed 8 bases from V and 9 bases from J, with 13 bases in between. The CDR3 covers 12 residues. Germline CDR1 MNHNS, CDR2 SASEGT. CDR3: CASEDLVWELFF. The DNA for the CDR3 is TGTGCCAGCGAAGACCTAGTCTGGGAGCTGTTTTTT.

The genes are TRBV28 and TRBJ2-5, with a tentative D call TRBD2 (5 bases). Germline V gene data show CDR1 as MDHEN and CDR2 as SYDVKM. Trimming removed 4 bases at V and 5 bases at J, with 14 bases between. The CDR3 runs to 14 residues. CDR3 DNA sequence: TGTGCCAGCAGTTACTTAGCGTCCCGGGAGACCCAGTACTTC. Amino acid sequence: CASSYLASRETQYF.

V usage is TRBV28 and J usage is TRBJ1-5, with D unclear. The CDR3 has 15 residues. Germline CDR1 is MDHEN and CDR2 is SYDVKM. Deletions cut 6 bases from V and 2 bases from J, with 14 bases between. The CDR3 is CASSPGFPGNQPQHF. The CDR3 DNA is TGTGCCAGCAGCCCGGGGTTCCCTGGCAATCAGCCCCAGCATTTT.

This chain's CDR3 is CASSNGAYSNQPQHF. In DNA, the CDR3 is TGTGCCAGTAGTAATGGGGCGTATAGCAATCAGCCCCAGCATTTT. V is TRBV19 and J is TRBJ1-5; maybe TRBD1 (5 bases). The V and J ends lost 4 bases and 0 bases respectively, with 10 bases between them. Germline-derived CDR1 and CDR2 are LNHDA and SQIVND (reference sequence). CDR3 length equals 15 residues.

This chain links TRBV7-2 with TRBJ1-2, with D perhaps TRBD1 (6 bases). V was pared by 1 base and J by 4 bases, with 19 bases between. Per germline, CDR1 SGHTA and CDR2 FQGNSA. The CDR3 totals 17 residues. CDR3 sequence (DNA): TGTGCCAGCAGCTTAGGAGGTCAGGGGACCACTGGCTATGGCTACACCTTC. Translation: CASSLGGQGTTGYGYTF.

This clone was counted a few times. This chain links TRBV20-1 with TRBJ1-5; maybe TRBD1 (5 bases). The V end lost 4 bases, the J end lost 11 bases, and 12 bases lay between the germline ends. This CDR3 region has 11 residues. CDR1 and CDR2 from the germline V gene are DFQATT and SNEGSKA (reference sequence). Here the CDR3 reads CSAISGQTQHF. In DNA, the CDR3 is TGCAGTGCTATTTCAGGGCAAACCCAGCATTTT.

The chain has TRBV2 and TRBJ2-3; maybe TRBD2 (5 bases). Trimming took off 4 bases at V and 4 bases at J, with 12 bases between the two ends. Germline V CDR1 and CDR2: SNHLY, FYNNEI. This CDR3 is 14 amino acids long. CDR3 sequence reads: CASSVGVAPDTQYF. CDR3 nucleotide sequence: TGTGCCAGCAGTGTCGGGGTAGCTCCAGATACGCAGTATTTT.

V and J are TRBV7-2 and TRBJ1-1; D not resolved. Per the germline V gene, CDR1 is SGHTA and CDR2 is FQGNSA. Trimming pared 5 bases from V and 0 bases from J, leaving 7 bases between. This CDR3 comprises 13 residues. CDR3 nucleotide sequence: TGTGCCAGCAGCCCTTACATGAACACTGAAGCTTTCTTT. It translates to CASSPYMNTEAFF.

The V gene is TRBV6-5, the J gene TRBJ1-1, with D possibly TRBD1 on 6 matching bases. The CDR3 runs to 15 residues. Trimming pared 4 bases from V and 5 bases from J, leaving 17 bases between. CDR1 is MNHEY and CDR2 is SVGAGI in the germline V gene. In DNA form, the CDR3 reads TGTGCCAGCAGTTGGTCCCGGCAGGGGCGTACTGAAGCTTTCTTT. Encoded protein: CASSWSRQGRTEAFF.

The chain is built from TRBV19 and TRBJ1-4; TRBD1 might be the D (5 bases). From germline, CDR1 is LNHDA and CDR2 SQIVND (reference sequence). The germline V and J ends were trimmed by 3 bases and 4 bases, with 18 bases remaining between them. This CDR3 is 17 amino acids long. The CDR3 DNA reads TGTGCCAGTAGTATCAGAGGGCCTGGCGGGGGTAATGAAAAACTGTTTTTT. This sequence encodes CASSIRGPGGGNEKLFF.

For the CDR3, the DNA is TGTGCCAGCAGCTTGGGCGGGGGCGCGGGGGAGACCCAGTACTTC. Encoded protein: CASSLGGGAGETQYF. This chain links TRBV13 with TRBJ2-5, with a weak D call TRBD2 (7 bases). This CDR3 spans 15 amino acids. Germline V gives CDR1 PRHDT, CDR2 FYEKMQ (reference sequence). V lost 3 bases to trimming and J lost 5 bases, with 16 bases between them.

This clone was seen just once. V gene TRBV10-2 combines with J gene TRBJ2-7, with D possibly TRBD1 on 6 matching bases. V was pared by 8 bases and J by 6 bases, with 11 bases between. This CDR3 is 11 amino acids long. Germline loops: CDR1 WSHSY, CDR2 SAAADI. CDR3 region: CASGTGSEQYF. Here the CDR3 DNA reads TGCGCCAGCGGTACAGGGTCCGAGCAGTACTTC.

The gene calls are TRBV4-2 and TRBJ2-7; 10 nucleotides agree with TRBD2. The junction had 3 bases not matched to a gene; V was cut back by 4 bases and J by 0 bases. From germline, CDR1 is LGHNA and CDR2 YNFKEQ. The CDR3 sequence is 15 residues long. The CDR3 loop is CASSLTSGFSYEQYF. The CDR3 DNA is TGTGCCAGCAGCCTGACTAGCGGGTTCTCCTACGAGCAGTACTTC.

This clone was seen only a few times. Other nucleotide sequences from this sample produce the same CDR3. V usage is TRBV7-2 and J usage is TRBJ2-1; 7 bases fit TRBD2. The V gene's germline CDR1 is SGHTA and CDR2 FQGNSA. The CDR3 is 15 amino acids. The V segment lost 0 bases and the J segment 4 bases; nucleotides outside the gene matches: 3. In DNA, the CDR3 is TGTGCCAGCAGCTTAGCAAGCGGGGCTTACAATGAGCAGTTCTTC. Protein product: CASSLASGAYNEQFF.